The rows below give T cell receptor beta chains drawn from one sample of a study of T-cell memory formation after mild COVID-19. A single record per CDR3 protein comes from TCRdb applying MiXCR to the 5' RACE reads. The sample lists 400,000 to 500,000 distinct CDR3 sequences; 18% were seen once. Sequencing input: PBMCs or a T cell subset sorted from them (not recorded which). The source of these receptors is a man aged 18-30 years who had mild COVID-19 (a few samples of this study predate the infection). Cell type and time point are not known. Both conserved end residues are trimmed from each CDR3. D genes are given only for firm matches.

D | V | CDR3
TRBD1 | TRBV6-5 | ASSSGQGSAGNTIY
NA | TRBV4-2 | ASSHPISGPLNQPQH
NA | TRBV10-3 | AISESQGAGNTIY
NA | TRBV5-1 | ASSRGGTDGNTIY
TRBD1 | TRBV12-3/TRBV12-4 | ASSPTGVETQY
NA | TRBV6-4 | ASSRAGNTGELF
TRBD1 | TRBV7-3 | ASSNPNRGSNYGYT
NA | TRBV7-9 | ASSLMRTGRITQY
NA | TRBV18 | ASSPGEGKETQY
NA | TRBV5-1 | ASSFYDTDTQY
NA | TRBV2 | ASSEDSSYNSPLH
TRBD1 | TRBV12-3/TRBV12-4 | ASTGDREYGTDTQY
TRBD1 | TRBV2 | ASSQGAGTEAF
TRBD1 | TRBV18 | ASSPRTGPAGNTIY
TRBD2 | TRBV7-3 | ASSFQSGGIKY
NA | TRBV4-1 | ASSQVGATEAF
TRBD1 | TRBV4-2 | ASSQEGTGGIYEQY
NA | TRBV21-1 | ASSKAKGGSSYNEQF
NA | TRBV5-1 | ASAAGNNQPQH
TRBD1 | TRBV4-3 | ASSQSPRGTVNEKLF
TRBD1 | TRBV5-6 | ASSLRTGTYNEQF
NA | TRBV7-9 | ASSPEGLGNEQF
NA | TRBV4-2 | ASSPSPLGGDEQF
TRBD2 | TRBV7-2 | ASSLENLAGAQETQY
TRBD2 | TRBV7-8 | ASSLAKRGSYQETQY
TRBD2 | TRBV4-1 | ASSQEGLAARETQY
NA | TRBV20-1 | SASRRDYGYT